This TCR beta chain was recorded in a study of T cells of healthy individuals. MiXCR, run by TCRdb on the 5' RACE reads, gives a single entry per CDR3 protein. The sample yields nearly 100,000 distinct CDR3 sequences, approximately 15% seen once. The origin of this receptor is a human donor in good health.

The CDR3: CSASATSYGYTF. CDR3 in DNA: TGCAGTGCTAGTGCGACGTCCTATGGCTACACCTTC. V gene TRBV20-1 combines with J gene TRBJ1-2; D gene unclear. The CDR3 loop spans 12 amino acids. In germline, CDR1 is DFQATT, CDR2 SNEGSKA (reference sequence). V gave up 3 bases and J gave up 4 bases, with 9 bases separating them.